Listed here is a single TCR beta chain. This entry is derived from a study of blood T cell repertoires in COVID-19. Authors' data handling: Amplified reference gene primers provided the basis for estimating nucleated cell counts. The method was immunoSEQ multiplex PCR; TCRdb's version includes in-frame clones alone and lacks a portion of them. The D gene and trimming were derived from the DNA, and the V and J assignments and clone size from that table. The sample has around 250,000 clones; approximately 86% are singletons. The germline V gene has CDR1 MGHRA and CDR2 YSYEKL. The CDR3 has 16 amino acids. With 0 bases removed from V and 8 bases from J, the gap between germline ends came to 16 bases.

This TCR came from a woman between 45 and 60 years old who had recovered from COVID-19. The sequenced sample consisted of PBMCs or T cells enriched from blood (not recorded which). The gene calls are TRBV4-1 and TRBJ1-4; D remains unclear. In DNA, the CDR3 is TGCGCCAGCAGCCAAGATCCTTTCTTAGGCGGCGAAAAACTGTTTTTT. Protein sequence: CASSQDPFLGGEKLFF.